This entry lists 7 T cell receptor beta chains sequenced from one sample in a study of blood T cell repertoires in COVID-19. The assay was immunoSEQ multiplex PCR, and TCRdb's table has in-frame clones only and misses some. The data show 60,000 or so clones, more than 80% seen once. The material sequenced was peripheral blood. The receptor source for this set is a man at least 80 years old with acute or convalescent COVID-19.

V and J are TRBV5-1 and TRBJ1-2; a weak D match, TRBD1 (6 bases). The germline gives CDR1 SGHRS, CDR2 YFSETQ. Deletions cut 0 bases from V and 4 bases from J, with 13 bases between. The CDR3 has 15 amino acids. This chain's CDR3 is CASSLVTGSGYGYTF. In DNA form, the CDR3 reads TGCGCCAGCAGCTTGGTCACAGGGTCGGGCTATGGCTACACCTTC. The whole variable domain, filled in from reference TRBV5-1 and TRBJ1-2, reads KAGVTQTPRYLIKTRGQQVTLSCSPISGHRSVSWYQQTPGQGLQFLFEYFSETQRNKGNFPGRFSGRQFSNSRSEMNVSTLELGDSALYLCASSLVTGSGYGYTFGSGTRLTVV.

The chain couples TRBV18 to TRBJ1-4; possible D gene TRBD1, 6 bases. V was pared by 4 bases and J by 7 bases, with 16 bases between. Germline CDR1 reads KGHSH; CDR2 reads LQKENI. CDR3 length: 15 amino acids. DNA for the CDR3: TGTGCCAGCTCACTTATGCAGGGGATGACTGAAAAACTGTTTTTT. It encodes CASSLMQGMTEKLFF.

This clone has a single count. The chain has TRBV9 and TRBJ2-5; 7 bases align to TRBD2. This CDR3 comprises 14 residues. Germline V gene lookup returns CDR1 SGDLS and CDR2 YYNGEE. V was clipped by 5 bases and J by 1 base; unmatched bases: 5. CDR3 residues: CASSGGGAQETQYF. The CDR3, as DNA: TGTGCCAGCAGTGGGGGGGGAGCCCAAGAGACCCAGTACTTC.

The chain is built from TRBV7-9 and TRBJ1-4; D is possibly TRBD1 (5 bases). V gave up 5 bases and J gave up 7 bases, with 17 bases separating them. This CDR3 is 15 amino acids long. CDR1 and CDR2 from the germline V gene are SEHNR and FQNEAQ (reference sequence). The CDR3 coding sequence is TGTGCCAGCAGCCCGCGGGGCAGATTAAGTGAAAAACTGTTTTTT. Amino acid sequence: CASSPRGRLSEKLFF.

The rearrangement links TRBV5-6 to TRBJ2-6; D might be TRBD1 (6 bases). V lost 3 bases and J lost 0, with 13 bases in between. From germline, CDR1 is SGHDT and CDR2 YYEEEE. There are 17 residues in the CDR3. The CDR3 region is CASSWSEGDSGANVLTF. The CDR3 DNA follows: TGTGCCAGCAGCTGGAGCGAGGGGGACTCTGGGGCCAACGTCCTGACTTTC.

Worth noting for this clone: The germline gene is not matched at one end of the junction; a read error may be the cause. This CDR3 reads CAWSTRSRQGVGEQYF. CDR3 in DNA: TGTGCCTGGAGTACACGAAGCCGACAGGGGGTTGGTGAGCAATACTTC. The chain links TRBV30 to TRBJ2-7, with 9 bases lining up with TRBD1. Germline V gene sequence: CDR1 GTSNPN, CDR2 SVGIG (reference sequence). CDR3 length: 16 amino acids.

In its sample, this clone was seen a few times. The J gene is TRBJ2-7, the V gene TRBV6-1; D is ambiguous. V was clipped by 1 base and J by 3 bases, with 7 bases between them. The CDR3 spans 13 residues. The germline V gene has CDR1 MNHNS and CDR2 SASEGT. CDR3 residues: CASSEGRFYEQYF. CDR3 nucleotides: TGTGCCAGCAGTGAAGGCAGGTTCTACGAGCAGTACTTC.